A single sample gave rise to the 11 T cell receptor beta chains below, sequenced in a study of identifying expanded T cells in peripheral blood. The table came from immunoSEQ multiplex PCR; TCRdb's copy has only in-frame clones and leaves some out. The profile shows approximately 120,000 clones, 75% to 90% of them singletons. The sample comprised blood. Receptors originate from a person aged 18-70 years in good health.

This chain joins TRBV7-2 and TRBJ1-1; D is uncertain. This CDR3 has 15 amino acids. V lost 5 bases to trimming and J lost 1 base, with 14 bases between them. Germline V gene sequence: CDR1 SGHTA, CDR2 FQGNSA. In nucleotides, the CDR3 is TGTGCCAGCAGCCCCCAGGCCCGGGAGAACACTGAAGCTTTCTTT. It codes for CASSPQARENTEAFF.

V is TRBV7-9 and J is TRBJ2-2; 7 nucleotides agree with TRBD1. CDR1 and CDR2 (germline): SEHNR, FQNEAQ (reference sequence). CDR3 length: 19 amino acids. Trimming took 5 bases from V and 2 from J; bases not matched to a gene: 17. DNA for the CDR3: TGTGCCAGCAGCCCAAGAATTGTGGGGGACAGTGATAACACCGGGGAGCTGTTTTTT. This translates into CASSPRIVGDSDNTGELFF.

The V call is TRBV5-1, the J call TRBJ2-2; D tentatively fits TRBD1 or TRBD2 (5 bases each). Germline CDR1 is SGHRS and CDR2 is YFSETQ. The CDR3 is 15 residues long. The V end was cut by 5 bases, the J end by 4 bases, with 15 bases between. The CDR3 sequence is CASSNGDASTGELFF. In DNA form, the CDR3 reads TGCGCCAGCAGTAACGGGGACGCCTCCACCGGGGAGCTGTTTTTT. Full variable domain (remainder filled in from reference TRBV5-1 and TRBJ2-2): KAGVTQTPRYLIKTRGQQVTLSCSPISGHRSVSWYQQTPGQGLQFLFEYFSETQRNKGNFPGRFSGRQFSNSRSEMNVSTLELGDSALYLCASSNGDASTGELFFGEGSRLTVL.

V gene TRBV27 combines with J gene TRBJ2-7; unclear D gene. Deletions cut 5 bases from V and 0 bases from J, with 11 bases between. Germline lookup yields CDR1 MNHEY and CDR2 SMNVEV (reference sequence). This CDR3 comprises 14 residues. CDR3 amino acids: CASSSYRSSYEQYF. The DNA for the CDR3 is TGTGCCAGCAGTAGTTACCGAAGCTCCTACGAGCAGTACTTC.

The chain recombines TRBV19 with TRBJ2-1, with D perhaps TRBD2 (7 bases). The CDR3 is 14 amino acids. CDR1 and CDR2 from the germline V gene are LNHDA and SQIVND (reference sequence). Trimming removed 5 bases at V and 5 bases at J, with 13 bases between. The CDR3 DNA reads TGTGCCAGTAGTGCCGGGGGGCCCCACAATGAGCAGTTCTTC. Translated, it gives CASSAGGPHNEQFF.

The genes are TRBV9 and TRBJ1-1; D is unclear. Germline CDR1 SGDLS, CDR2 YYNGEE. V was cut by 2 bases and J by 5 bases, with 10 bases left in between. The CDR3 totals 13 residues. CDR3 coding DNA: TGTGCCAGCAGCGTCCACGAGGGTACTGAAGCTTTCTTT. Its translation is CASSVHEGTEAFF.

This sequence joins TRBV9 and TRBJ1-1; TRBD1 might be the D (6 bases). Trimming pared 3 bases from V and 6 bases from J, leaving 21 bases between. This CDR3 spans 16 amino acids. Germline V gene data show CDR1 as SGDLS and CDR2 as YYNGEE. The CDR3 DNA follows: TGTGCCAGCAGCGCGATACAGGGAGGGGGTGCGGCTGAAGCTTTCTTT. Amino acid sequence: CASSAIQGGGAAEAFF.

This clone has just a few counts. The chain combines TRBV7-6 with TRBJ1-5, with D unresolved. With 3 bases removed from V and 4 bases from J, the gap between germline ends came to 7 bases. This CDR3 region has 13 residues. Germline loops: CDR1 SGHVS, CDR2 FNYEAQ. For the CDR3, the DNA is TGTGCCAGCAGCTTGGACCCTAATCAGCCCCAGCATTTT. It codes for CASSLDPNQPQHF.

CDR3 DNA sequence: TGTGCCAGTAGTTATCCGGGACAGATGAACGAGCAGTACTTC. Translation gives CASSYPGQMNEQYF. This chain connects TRBV19 to TRBJ2-7; 7 bases are shared with TRBD1. There are 14 residues in the CDR3. Trimming took 5 bases from V and 5 from J; bases not matched to a gene: 9. Germline CDR1 is LNHDA and CDR2 is SQIVND (reference sequence).

About this clone: Mismatch with germline at one junction end may stem from a read error. The V and J genes are TRBV19 and TRBJ2-3, with D possibly called TRBD1 or TRBD2 (5 bases each). Germline-derived CDR1 and CDR2 are LNHDA and SQIVND (reference sequence). This CDR3 region has 13 residues. The CDR3 is CASTPRGTDTQYF. The CDR3 region has the DNA TGTGCCAGTACCCCGAGGGGCACGGATACGCAGTATTTT.

This chain uses TRBV6-1 with TRBJ2-7; D may be TRBD2 (5 bases). Per germline, CDR1 MNHNS and CDR2 SASEGT. The CDR3 is made up of 15 amino acids. Trimming stripped 4 bases from V and 2 bases from J, with 15 bases between. The CDR3 DNA follows: TGTGCCAGCAGTGCCGCGGGCGGGCCTCCCTACGAGCAGTACTTC. It yields the protein CASSAAGGPPYEQYF.